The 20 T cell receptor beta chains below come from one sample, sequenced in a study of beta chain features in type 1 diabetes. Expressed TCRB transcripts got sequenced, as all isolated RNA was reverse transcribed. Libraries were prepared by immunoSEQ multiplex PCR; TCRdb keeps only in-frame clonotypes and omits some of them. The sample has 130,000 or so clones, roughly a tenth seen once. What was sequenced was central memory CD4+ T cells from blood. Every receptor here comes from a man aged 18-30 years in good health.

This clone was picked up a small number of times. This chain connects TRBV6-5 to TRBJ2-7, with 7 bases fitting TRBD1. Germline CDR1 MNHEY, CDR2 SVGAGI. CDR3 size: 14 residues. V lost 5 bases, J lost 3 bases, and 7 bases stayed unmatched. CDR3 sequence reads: CASSIRDRYYEQYF. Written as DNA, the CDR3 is TGTGCCAGCAGTATTCGGGACAGATACTACGAGCAGTACTTC.

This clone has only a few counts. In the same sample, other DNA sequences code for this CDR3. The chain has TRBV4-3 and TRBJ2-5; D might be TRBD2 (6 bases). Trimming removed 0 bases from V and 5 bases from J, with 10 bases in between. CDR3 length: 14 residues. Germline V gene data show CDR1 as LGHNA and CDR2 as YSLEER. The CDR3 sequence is CASSQDGRGETQYF. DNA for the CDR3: TGCGCCAGCAGCCAAGATGGGCGGGGTGAGACCCAGTACTTC.

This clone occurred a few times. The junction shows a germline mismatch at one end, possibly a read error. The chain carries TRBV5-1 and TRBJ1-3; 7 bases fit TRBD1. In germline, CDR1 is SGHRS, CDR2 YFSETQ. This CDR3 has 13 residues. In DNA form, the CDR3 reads TGCGCCAGCAGCTTGGACAGGGGAAGCACCATATATTTT. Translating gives CASSLDRGSTIYF.

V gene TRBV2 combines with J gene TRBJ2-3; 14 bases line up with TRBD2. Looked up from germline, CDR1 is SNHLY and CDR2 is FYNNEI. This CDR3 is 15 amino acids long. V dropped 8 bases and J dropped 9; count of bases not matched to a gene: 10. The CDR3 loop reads CASVTGLAGGLTQYF. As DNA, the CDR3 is TGTGCCAGCGTGACCGGACTAGCGGGGGGTCTAACGCAGTATTTT.

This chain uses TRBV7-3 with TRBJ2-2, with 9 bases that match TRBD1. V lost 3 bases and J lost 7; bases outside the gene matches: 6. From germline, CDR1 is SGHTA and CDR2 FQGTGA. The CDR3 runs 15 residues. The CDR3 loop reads CASSFATGGGGELFF. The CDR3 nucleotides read TGTGCCAGCAGCTTCGCGACAGGGGGTGGCGGGGAGCTGTTTTTT.

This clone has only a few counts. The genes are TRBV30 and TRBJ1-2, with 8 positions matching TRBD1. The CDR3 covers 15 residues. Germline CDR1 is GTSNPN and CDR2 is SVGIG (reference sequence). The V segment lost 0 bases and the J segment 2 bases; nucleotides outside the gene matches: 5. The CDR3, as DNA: TGTGCCTGGAGTGTCAGGAACAGGGGGAACTATGGCTACACCTTC. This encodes CAWSVRNRGNYGYTF.

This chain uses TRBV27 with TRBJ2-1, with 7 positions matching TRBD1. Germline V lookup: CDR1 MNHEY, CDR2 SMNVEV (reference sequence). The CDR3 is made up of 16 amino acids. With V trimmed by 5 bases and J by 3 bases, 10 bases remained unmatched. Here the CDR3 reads CASSLTGTAFYNEQFF. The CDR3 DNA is TGTGCCAGCAGTCTGACCGGGACAGCCTTCTACAATGAGCAGTTCTTC.

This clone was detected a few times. The CDR3 DNA reads as TGTGCCAGTAGTTTTCTACGCCTGATGCCCCAGCATTTT. Its translation is CASSFLRLMPQHF. This chain connects TRBV19 to TRBJ1-5; D uncertain. CDR3 length equals 13 residues. V dropped 5 bases and J dropped 9 bases, with 14 bases sitting between them. The germline gives CDR1 LNHDA, CDR2 SQIVND (reference sequence).

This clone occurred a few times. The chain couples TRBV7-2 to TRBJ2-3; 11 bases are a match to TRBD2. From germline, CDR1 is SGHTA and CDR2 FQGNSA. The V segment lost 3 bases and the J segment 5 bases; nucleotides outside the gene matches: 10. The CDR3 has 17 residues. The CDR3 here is CASSLEAASGGRDTQYF. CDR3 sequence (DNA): TGTGCCAGCAGCTTGGAGGCGGCTAGCGGGGGGAGAGATACGCAGTATTTT.

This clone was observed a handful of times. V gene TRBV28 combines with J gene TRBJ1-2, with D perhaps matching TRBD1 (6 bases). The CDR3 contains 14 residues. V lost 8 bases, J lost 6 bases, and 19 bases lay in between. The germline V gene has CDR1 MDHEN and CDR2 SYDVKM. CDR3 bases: TGTGCCAGCGAGGGGGGGGCAAGGGCTGATGGCTACACCTTC. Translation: CASEGGARADGYTF.

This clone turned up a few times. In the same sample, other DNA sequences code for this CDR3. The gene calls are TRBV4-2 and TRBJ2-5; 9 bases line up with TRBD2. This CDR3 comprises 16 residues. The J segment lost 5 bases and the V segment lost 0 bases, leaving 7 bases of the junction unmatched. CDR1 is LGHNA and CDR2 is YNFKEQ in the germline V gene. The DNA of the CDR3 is TGTGCCAGCAGCCAAGAGGGCGGGGGGGCTCGTGAGACCCAGTACTTC. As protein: CASSQEGGGARETQYF.

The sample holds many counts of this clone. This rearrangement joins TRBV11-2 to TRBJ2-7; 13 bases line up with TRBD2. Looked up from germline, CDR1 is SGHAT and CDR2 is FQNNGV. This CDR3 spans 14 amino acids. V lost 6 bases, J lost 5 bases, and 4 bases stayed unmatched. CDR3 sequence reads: CASRRLAGGHEQYF. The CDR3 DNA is TGTGCCAGCAGGCGACTAGCGGGGGGCCACGAGCAGTACTTC.

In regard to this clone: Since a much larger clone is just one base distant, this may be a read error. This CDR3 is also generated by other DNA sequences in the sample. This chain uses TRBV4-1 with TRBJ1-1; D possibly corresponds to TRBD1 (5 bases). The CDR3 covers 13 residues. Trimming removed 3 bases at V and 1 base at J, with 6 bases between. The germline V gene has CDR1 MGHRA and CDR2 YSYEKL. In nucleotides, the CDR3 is TGCGCCAGCAGCCAGGGGCAGAACACTGAAGCTTTCTTT. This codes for CASSQGQNTEAFF.

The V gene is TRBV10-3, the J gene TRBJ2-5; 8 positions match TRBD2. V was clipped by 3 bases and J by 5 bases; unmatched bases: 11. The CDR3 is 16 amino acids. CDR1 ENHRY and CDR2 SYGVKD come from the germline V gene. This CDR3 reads CAISDSGLRGRETQYF. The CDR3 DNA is TGTGCCATCAGTGACTCCGGACTTCGCGGGAGGGAGACCCAGTACTTC.

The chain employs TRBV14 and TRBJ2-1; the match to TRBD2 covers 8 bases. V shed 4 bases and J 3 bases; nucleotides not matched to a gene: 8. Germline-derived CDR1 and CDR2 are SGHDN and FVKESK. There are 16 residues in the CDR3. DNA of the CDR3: TGTGCCAGCAGCCTGCGGGGGGCCAGTCTCTACAATGAGCAGTTCTTC. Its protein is CASSLRGASLYNEQFF. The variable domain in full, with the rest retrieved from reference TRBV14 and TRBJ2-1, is EAGVTQFPSHSVIEKGQTVTLRCDPISGHDNLYWYRRVMGKEIKFLLHFVKESKQDESGMPNNRFLAERTGGTYSTLKVQPAELEDSGVYFCASSLRGASLYNEQFFGPGTRLTVL.

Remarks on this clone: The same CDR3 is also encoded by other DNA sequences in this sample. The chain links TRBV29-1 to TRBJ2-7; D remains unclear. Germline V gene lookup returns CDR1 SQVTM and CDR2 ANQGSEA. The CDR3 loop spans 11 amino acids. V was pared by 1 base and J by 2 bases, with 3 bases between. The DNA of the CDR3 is TGCAGCGTTGAAGTCGCCTACGAGCAGTACTTC. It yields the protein CSVEVAYEQYF.

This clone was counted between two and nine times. The CDR3 spells CASSLELTGELFF. The DNA for the CDR3 is TGTGCCAGCAGCTTAGAGTTAACCGGGGAGCTGTTTTTT. The gene calls are TRBV11-2 and TRBJ2-2; D ambiguous. The CDR3 is made up of 13 amino acids. Germline V gene lookup returns CDR1 SGHAT and CDR2 FQNNGV. V was shortened by 0 bases and J by 5 bases, with 4 bases between the two germline ends.

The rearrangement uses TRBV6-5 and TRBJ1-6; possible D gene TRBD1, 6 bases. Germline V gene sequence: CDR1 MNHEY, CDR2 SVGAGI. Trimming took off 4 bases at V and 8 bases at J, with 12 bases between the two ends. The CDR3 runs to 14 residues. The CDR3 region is CASSFTGKDSPLHF. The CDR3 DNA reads TGTGCCAGCAGTTTTACAGGGAAGGATTCACCCCTCCACTTT.

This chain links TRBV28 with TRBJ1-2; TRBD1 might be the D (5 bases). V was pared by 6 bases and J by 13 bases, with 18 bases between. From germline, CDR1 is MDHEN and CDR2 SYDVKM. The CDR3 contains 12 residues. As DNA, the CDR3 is TGTGCCAGCAGGACTCCTCCGGCAGGGTGCACCTTC. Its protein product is CASRTPPAGCTF.

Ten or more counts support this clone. In DNA, the CDR3 is TGCGCCAGCAGCGGACTAGCGGGGGGCCCAGAGACCCAGTACTTC. Translation: CASSGLAGGPETQYF. V is TRBV5-1 and J is TRBJ2-5; 14 bases match TRBD2. The length of the CDR3 is 15 residues. Trimming cost V 4 bases and J 4 bases; bases outside gene matches: 3. The germline gives CDR1 SGHRS, CDR2 YFSETQ. Full variable domain (outside the CDR3, taken from reference TRBV5-1 and TRBJ2-5): KAGVTQTPRYLIKTRGQQVTLSCSPISGHRSVSWYQQTPGQGLQFLFEYFSETQRNKGNFPGRFSGRQFSNSRSEMNVSTLELGDSALYLCASSGLAGGPETQYFGPGTRLLVL.